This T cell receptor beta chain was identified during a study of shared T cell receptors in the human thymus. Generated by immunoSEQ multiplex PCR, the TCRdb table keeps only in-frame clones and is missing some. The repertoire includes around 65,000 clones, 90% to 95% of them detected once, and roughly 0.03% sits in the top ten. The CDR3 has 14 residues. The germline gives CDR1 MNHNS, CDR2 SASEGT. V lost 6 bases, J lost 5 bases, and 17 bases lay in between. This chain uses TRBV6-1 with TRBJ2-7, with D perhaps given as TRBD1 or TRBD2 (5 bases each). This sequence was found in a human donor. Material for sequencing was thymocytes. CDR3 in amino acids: CASRARGGGNEQYF. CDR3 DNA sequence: TGTGCCAGCAGGGCGAGGGGTGGGGGAAACGAGCAGTACTTC.